These 21 T cell receptor beta chains originate from one sample sequenced in a study of a mutant IDH1 vaccine in newly diagnosed glioma. Documented time point: week 47, end of study. Vaccine doses each comprised 300 ug of mutant IDH1 20-mer peptide, with topical imiquimod. These TCRs' antigens remain unknown. Only in-frame clones appear in the TCRdb table, and some are missing; sequencing was by immunoSEQ multiplex PCR. The sample shows around 30,000 clones, approximately 84% of them seen only once. The specimen was PBMCs, collected from a glioma patient whose treatment included an IDH1 peptide vaccine. The receptors here all came from a man between 25 and 39 years old with glioma.

The chain combines TRBV5-1 with TRBJ1-5; D is perhaps TRBD1 (6 bases). Trimming shortened V by 4 bases and J by 2 bases, and 10 bases separated the two germline ends. The germline gives CDR1 SGHRS, CDR2 YFSETQ. This CDR3 is built from 14 residues. The CDR3 sequence is CASSPGTRNQPQHF. The CDR3 bases are TGCGCCAGCAGCCCAGGGACACGCAATCAGCCCCAGCATTTT.

V gene TRBV2 combines with J gene TRBJ1-2; D gene uncertain. Germline CDR1 reads SNHLY; CDR2 reads FYNNEI. This CDR3 contains 14 residues. V lost 1 base to trimming and J lost 6 bases, with 12 bases between them. The CDR3 sequence is CASSEGYLVHGYTF. The CDR3 region has the DNA TGTGCCAGCAGTGAAGGGTACTTAGTACATGGCTACACCTTC.

The genes are TRBV5-3 and TRBJ1-4; weak D call: TRBD1 (5 bases). TRBV5-3 is treated as an ORF (open reading frame) with a function not yet certain. The CDR3 length is 14 residues. V lost 0 bases and J 5 bases, leaving 8 bases between the germline ends. The DNA of the CDR3 is TGTGCCAGAAGCTTGGACAGGAGAAATGAAAAACTGTTTTTT. This translates into CARSLDRRNEKLFF.

J is TRBJ2-7 and V is TRBV27, with 7 bases identical to TRBD1. This CDR3 region has 15 residues. The germline V gene encodes CDR1 MNHEY and CDR2 SMNVEV (reference sequence). Losses at the gene ends were 5 bases for V and 2 bases for J; bases not matched to a gene: 9. CDR3 residues: CASSAGTVPAYEQYF. In DNA, the CDR3 is TGTGCCAGCAGTGCTGGGACAGTCCCCGCCTACGAGCAGTACTTC.

The chain combines TRBV5-1 with TRBJ1-6; the match to TRBD1 covers 8 bases. V shed 4 bases and J 8 bases; nucleotides not matched to a gene: 8. This CDR3 region has 15 residues. Germline V gene sequence: CDR1 SGHRS, CDR2 YFSETQ. The DNA for the CDR3 is TGCGCCAGCAGCACGCAAGGACAGGGTTATTCACCCCTCCACTTT. It translates to CASSTQGQGYSPLHF.

The V gene is TRBV5-6, the J gene TRBJ2-1; 9 bases line up with TRBD2. V gave up 3 bases and J gave up 10 bases; unmatched junction bases: 8. Germline V CDR1 and CDR2: SGHDT, YYEEEE. The CDR3 runs 14 residues. In nucleotides, the CDR3 is TGTGCCAGCAGCTACGGCGGGGGGGCTGCCGAGCAGTTCTTC. As protein: CASSYGGGAAEQFF.

The chain couples TRBV6-1 to TRBJ1-5; the match to TRBD1 covers 7 bases. The V and J ends lost 8 bases and 5 bases, in that order; junction bases with no gene match: 6. Germline V gives CDR1 MNHNS, CDR2 SASEGT. The CDR3 runs 13 residues. DNA of the CDR3: TGTGCCAGCCATGACAGGGAGCATCAGCCCCAGCATTTT. Its translation: CASHDREHQPQHF.

This clone was seen only a few times. A read error may account for a junction end that differs from germline. The V gene is TRBV6-5, the J gene TRBJ1-1; 7 bases are shared with TRBD1. The germline gives CDR1 MNHEY, CDR2 SVGAGI. This CDR3 region has 13 residues. The DNA for the CDR3 is TGTACCAGCAGTGGGACAGAGAACACTGAAGCTTTCTTT. Protein: CTSSGTENTEAFF.

The V and J genes are TRBV7-9 and TRBJ2-5, with D perhaps TRBD1 (6 bases). CDR3 length: 15 residues. The germline gives CDR1 SEHNR, CDR2 FQNEAQ (reference sequence). Trimming took 5 bases from V and 1 from J, leaving 14 bases between them. The CDR3 sequence is CASSPGQKFQETQYF. CDR3 DNA: TGTGCCAGCAGCCCAGGACAGAAATTCCAAGAGACCCAGTACTTC.

This clone was seen a handful of times. The chain has TRBV9 and TRBJ1-4; D gene ambiguous. The germline V and J ends were trimmed by 4 bases and 6 bases, with 10 bases remaining between them. Germline values: CDR1 SGDLS, CDR2 YYNGEE. The CDR3 is 13 amino acids. This CDR3 reads CASSPGPDEKLFF. In DNA, the CDR3 is TGTGCCAGCAGCCCAGGACCTGATGAAAAACTGTTTTTT.

The rearrangement uses TRBV5-1 and TRBJ2-1, with TRBD1 matching 12 bases. Trimming cost V 4 bases and J 8 bases; bases outside gene matches: 10. The CDR3 spans 16 residues. Germline V gene sequence: CDR1 SGHRS, CDR2 YFSETQ. CDR3 amino acids: CASSRQGQGATDEQFF. The CDR3, as DNA: TGCGCCAGCAGCAGACAGGGACAGGGGGCGACGGATGAGCAGTTCTTC.

CDR3 sequence reads: CASSPRTGANSGANVLTF. DNA for the CDR3: TGCGCCAGCAGCCCGCGGACAGGGGCCAACTCTGGGGCCAACGTCCTGACTTTC. The chain carries TRBV5-1 and TRBJ2-6, with 9 nucleotides matching TRBD1. Trimming cost V 4 bases and J 0 bases; bases outside gene matches: 8. Germline V CDR1 and CDR2: SGHRS, YFSETQ. This CDR3 region has 18 residues.

The V gene is TRBV19, the J gene TRBJ1-1; no clear D. CDR1 and CDR2 from the germline V gene are LNHDA and SQIVND (reference sequence). Trimming removed 4 bases from V and 2 bases from J, with 8 bases in between. This CDR3 spans 13 amino acids. The DNA for the CDR3 is TGTGCCAGTAGTAAAACGGATAACACTGAAGCTTTCTTT. It yields the protein CASSKTDNTEAFF.

The rearrangement links TRBV5-1 to TRBJ2-1, with 10 bases identical to TRBD2. The CDR3 runs to 21 residues. Trimming removed 10 bases from V and 0 bases from J; junction bases left unmatched: 25. CDR1 SGHRS and CDR2 YFSETQ come from the germline V gene. In DNA, the CDR3 is TGCGCCGCCAGCCGCAACGGTCTTGGTAGCGGGGGGTCACCCTCCTACAATGAGCAGTTCTTC. Translating it yields CAASRNGLGSGGSPSYNEQFF.

The chain carries TRBV4-2 and TRBJ2-7, with D perhaps TRBD1 (5 bases). This CDR3 has 14 amino acids. The V gene's germline CDR1 is LGHNA and CDR2 YNFKEQ. V was trimmed by 0 bases and J by 3 bases, leaving 9 bases between them. The CDR3 region is CASSQEWGGYEQYF. The CDR3 bases are TGTGCCAGCAGCCAAGAGTGGGGCGGCTACGAGCAGTACTTC.

The chain joins TRBV27 to TRBJ1-3; D unclear. The CDR3 has 14 residues. V gave up 5 bases and J gave up 2 bases, with 10 bases separating them. Germline lookup yields CDR1 MNHEY and CDR2 SMNVEV (reference sequence). DNA for the CDR3: TGTGCCAGCAGTGGTGCTCGGGCTGGAAACACCATATATTTT. Encoded protein: CASSGARAGNTIYF.

V and J are TRBV7-9 and TRBJ2-7; 7 nucleotides align to TRBD1. Per the germline V gene, CDR1 is SEHNR and CDR2 is FQNEAQ (reference sequence). V was pared by 5 bases and J by 5 bases, with 3 bases of the junction left unmatched. The CDR3 sequence is 12 residues long. The CDR3 region has the DNA TGTGCCAGCAGCCCGACAGGGAACGAGCAGTACTTC. This encodes CASSPTGNEQYF.

The chain combines TRBV7-9 with TRBJ2-7; 14 positions agree with TRBD2. Germline loops: CDR1 SEHNR, CDR2 FQNEAQ (reference sequence). This CDR3 region has 16 residues. V gave up 8 bases and J gave up 2 bases; unmatched junction bases: 8. This CDR3 is CASAGTSGGPTYEQYF. Written as DNA, the CDR3 is TGTGCCAGCGCCGGGACTAGCGGGGGACCCACCTACGAGCAGTACTTC.

This chain joins TRBV19 and TRBJ2-1; no definite D call. This CDR3 is 12 amino acids long. V lost 1 base and J 8 bases, leaving 6 bases between the germline ends. Germline CDR1 LNHDA, CDR2 SQIVND (reference sequence). The CDR3 DNA sequence: TGTGCCAGTAGTATAGGAGGCGATGAGCAGTTCTTC. Protein: CASSIGGDEQFF.

The chain joins TRBV28 to TRBJ1-2; 10 nucleotides agree with TRBD1. The CDR3 has 14 residues. The trim removed 4 bases at V and 3 bases at J, leaving 2 bases unmatched. Germline V CDR1 and CDR2: MDHEN, SYDVKM. CDR3 loop: CASSSTGGHYGYTF. CDR3 sequence (DNA): TGTGCCAGCAGTTCGACAGGGGGCCACTATGGCTACACCTTC.

J is TRBJ2-2 and V is TRBV6-5; 8 nucleotides align to TRBD1. There are 16 residues in the CDR3. Germline lookup yields CDR1 MNHEY and CDR2 SVGAGI. With V trimmed by 2 bases and J by 4 bases, 6 bases remained unmatched. For the CDR3, the DNA is TGTGCCAGCAGTTACACAACACAGGGGGGCACCGGGGAGCTGTTTTTT. It encodes CASSYTTQGGTGELFF.